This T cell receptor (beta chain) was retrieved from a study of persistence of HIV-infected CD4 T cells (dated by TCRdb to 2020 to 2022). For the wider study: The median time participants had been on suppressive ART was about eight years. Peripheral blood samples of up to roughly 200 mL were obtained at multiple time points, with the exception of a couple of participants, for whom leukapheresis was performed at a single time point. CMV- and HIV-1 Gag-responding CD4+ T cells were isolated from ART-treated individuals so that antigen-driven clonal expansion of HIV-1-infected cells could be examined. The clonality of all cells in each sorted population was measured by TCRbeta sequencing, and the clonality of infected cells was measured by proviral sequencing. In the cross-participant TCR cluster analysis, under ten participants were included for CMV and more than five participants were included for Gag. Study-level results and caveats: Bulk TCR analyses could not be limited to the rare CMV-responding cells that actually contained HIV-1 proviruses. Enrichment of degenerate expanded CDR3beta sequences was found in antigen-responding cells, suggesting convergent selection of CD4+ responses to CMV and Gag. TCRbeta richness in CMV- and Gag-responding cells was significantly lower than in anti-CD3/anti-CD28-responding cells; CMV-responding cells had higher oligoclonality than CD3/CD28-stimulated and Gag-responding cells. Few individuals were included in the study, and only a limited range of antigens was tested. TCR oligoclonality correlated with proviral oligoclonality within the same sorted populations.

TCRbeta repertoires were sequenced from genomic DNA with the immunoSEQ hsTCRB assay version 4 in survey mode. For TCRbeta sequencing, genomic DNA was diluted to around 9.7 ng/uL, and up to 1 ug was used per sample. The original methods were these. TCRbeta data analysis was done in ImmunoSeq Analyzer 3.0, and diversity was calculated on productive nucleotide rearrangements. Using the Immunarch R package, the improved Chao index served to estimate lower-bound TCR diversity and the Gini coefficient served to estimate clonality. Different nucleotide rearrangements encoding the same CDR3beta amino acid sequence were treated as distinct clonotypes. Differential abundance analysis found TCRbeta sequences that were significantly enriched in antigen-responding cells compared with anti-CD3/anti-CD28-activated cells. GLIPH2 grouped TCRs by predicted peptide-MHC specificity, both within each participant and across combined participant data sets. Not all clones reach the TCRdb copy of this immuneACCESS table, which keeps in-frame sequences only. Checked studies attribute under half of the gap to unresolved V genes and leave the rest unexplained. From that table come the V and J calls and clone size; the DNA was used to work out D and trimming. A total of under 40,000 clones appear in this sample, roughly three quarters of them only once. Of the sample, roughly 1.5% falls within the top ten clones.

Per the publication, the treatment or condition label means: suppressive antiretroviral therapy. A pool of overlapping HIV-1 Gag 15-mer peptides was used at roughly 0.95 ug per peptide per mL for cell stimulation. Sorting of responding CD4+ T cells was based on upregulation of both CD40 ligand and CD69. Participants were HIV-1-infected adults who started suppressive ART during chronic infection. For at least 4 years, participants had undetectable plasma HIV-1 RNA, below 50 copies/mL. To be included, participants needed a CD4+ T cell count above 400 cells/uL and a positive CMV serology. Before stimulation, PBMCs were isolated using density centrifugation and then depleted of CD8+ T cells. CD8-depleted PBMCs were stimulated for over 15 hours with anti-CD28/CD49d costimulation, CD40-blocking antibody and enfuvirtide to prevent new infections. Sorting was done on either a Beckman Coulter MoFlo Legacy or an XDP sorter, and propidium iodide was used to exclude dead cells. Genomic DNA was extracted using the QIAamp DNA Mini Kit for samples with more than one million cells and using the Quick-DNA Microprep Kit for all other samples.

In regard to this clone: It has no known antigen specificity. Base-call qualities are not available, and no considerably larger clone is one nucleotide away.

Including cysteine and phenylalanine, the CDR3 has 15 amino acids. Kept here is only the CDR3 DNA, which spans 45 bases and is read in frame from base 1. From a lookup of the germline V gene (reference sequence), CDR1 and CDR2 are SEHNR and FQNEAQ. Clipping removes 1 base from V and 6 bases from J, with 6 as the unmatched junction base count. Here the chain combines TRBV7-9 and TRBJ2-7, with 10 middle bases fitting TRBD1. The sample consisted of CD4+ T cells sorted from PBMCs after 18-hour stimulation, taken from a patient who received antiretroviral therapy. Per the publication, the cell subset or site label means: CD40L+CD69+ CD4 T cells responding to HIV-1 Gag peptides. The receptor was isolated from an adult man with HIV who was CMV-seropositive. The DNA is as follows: TGTGCCAGCAGCTTAGTGGGGACAGGGGCCTCCGAGCAGTACTTC. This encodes CASSLVGTGASEQYF.